Below are 16 T cell receptor beta chains sequenced from a single sample in a study of PD-L1 blockade in urothelial cancer. Assay used: immunoSEQ multiplex PCR; TCRdb lists only in-frame clones, some missing. The repertoire holds some 71,000 clones, with just under 85% as singletons. Indicated time point: pretreatment peripheral blood. The specimen comprised PBMCs, sampled around atezolizumab (anti-PD-L1) treatment. The receptors stem from a man aged 40-55 years with urothelial cancer.

The chain combines TRBV11-2 with TRBJ1-2; no definite D call. V lost 4 bases, J lost 5 bases, and 8 bases lay in between. Germline V CDR1 and CDR2: SGHAT, FQNNGV. The CDR3 length is 12 residues. The CDR3 is CASSSERYGYTF. The DNA for the CDR3 is TGTGCCAGCAGCTCAGAGAGGTATGGCTACACCTTC.

V usage is TRBV28 and J usage is TRBJ1-2; D remains ambiguous. CDR1 is MDHEN and CDR2 is SYDVKM in the germline V gene. There are 13 residues in the CDR3. The V gene lost 6 bases and the J gene lost 8 bases, with 16 bases spanning the gap. The CDR3 loop reads CASRGMRAQGYTF. The DNA of the CDR3 is TGTGCCAGCAGGGGGATGAGGGCGCAGGGCTACACCTTC.

The chain links TRBV30 to TRBJ1-5; D gene ambiguous. Germline V CDR1 and CDR2: GTSNPN, SVGIG (reference sequence). Trimming took 0 bases from V and 9 from J, leaving 15 bases between them. The CDR3 loop spans 14 amino acids. The CDR3 DNA reads as TGTGCCTGGAGTGTACCCCAGGATGAGTGGCCCCAGCATTTT. Encoded protein: CAWSVPQDEWPQHF.

This clone has only one observation. The gene calls are TRBV5-1 and TRBJ2-7; 9 bases are shared with TRBD2. CDR3 length: 14 residues. In germline, CDR1 is SGHRS, CDR2 YFSETQ. V shed 0 bases and J 4 bases; nucleotides not matched to a gene: 2. The CDR3 protein is CASSLGAGGYEQYF. In DNA, the CDR3 is TGCGCCAGCAGCTTGGGAGCGGGAGGTTACGAGCAGTACTTC.

The genes are TRBV7-9 and TRBJ1-2, with TRBD1 identical over 8 bases. J lost 5 bases, V lost 3 bases, and 5 bases had no gene match. The CDR3 totals 14 residues. Germline V lookup: CDR1 SEHNR, CDR2 FQNEAQ (reference sequence). The chain's CDR3 is CASSFPGTGYGYTF. The CDR3 nucleotides are TGTGCCAGCAGCTTTCCCGGGACAGGTTATGGCTACACCTTC.

DNA for the CDR3: TGTGCCACCCAAGGAGAGGAAACCGGGACTCCCTCCTACGAGCAGTACTTC. It translates to CATQGEETGTPSYEQYF. V gene TRBV28 combines with J gene TRBJ2-7, with D possibly being TRBD2 (6 bases). Trimming took 10 bases from V and 0 from J, leaving 25 bases between them. The CDR3 consists of 17 residues. Germline lookup yields CDR1 MDHEN and CDR2 SYDVKM.

This chain uses TRBV27 with TRBJ2-1, with 9 bases fitting TRBD2. The trim removed 6 bases at V and 5 bases at J, leaving 2 bases unmatched. Looked up from germline, CDR1 is MNHEY and CDR2 is SMNVEV (reference sequence). This CDR3 region has 13 residues. The CDR3 region has the DNA TGTGCCAGCAGACAGCGGGAGGACAATGAGCAGTTCTTC. This encodes CASRQREDNEQFF.

In its sample, this clone was seen many times. V and J are TRBV6-5 and TRBJ2-7; no clear D. This CDR3 has 12 amino acids. Per germline, CDR1 MNHEY and CDR2 SVGAGI. The V end lost 4 bases, the J end lost 4 bases, and 8 bases lay between the germline ends. DNA of the CDR3: TGTGCCAGCAGTTCGCCGCGGTACGAGCAGTACTTC. As protein: CASSSPRYEQYF.

This chain uses TRBV25-1 with TRBJ2-2; D may be TRBD2 (5 bases). V was cut by 2 bases and J by 1 base, with 8 bases left in between. This CDR3 is 15 amino acids long. The germline gives CDR1 MGHDK, CDR2 SYGVNS. The CDR3 DNA reads as TGTGCCAGCAGTGAACCGAGCGGGAACACCGGGGAGCTGTTTTTT. Protein: CASSEPSGNTGELFF. Full variable domain (remainder filled in from reference TRBV25-1 and TRBJ2-2): EADIYQTPRYLVIGTGKKITLECSQTMGHDKMYWYQQDPGMELHLIHYSYGVNSTEKGDLSSESTVSRIRTEHFPLTLESARPSHTSQYLCASSEPSGNTGELFFGEGSRLTVL.

The chain links TRBV30 to TRBJ1-1, with TRBD1 matching 9 bases. The CDR3 is made up of 13 amino acids. The V gene end was trimmed by 8 bases and the J gene end by 5 bases; junction bases not matched to a gene: 9. Looked up from germline, CDR1 is GTSNPN and CDR2 is SVGIG (reference sequence). CDR3 sequence: CAGTGGRGTEAFF. CDR3 nucleotides: TGTGCCGGAACAGGGGGCCGGGGAACTGAAGCTTTCTTT.

A single count supports this clone. The CDR3 bases are TGTGCCAGTAGTCCCGGGACAGGGGAGACTGGGGCCAACGTCCTGACTTTC. It is translated as CASSPGTGETGANVLTF. This chain uses TRBV19 with TRBJ2-6; 10 nucleotides agree with TRBD1. CDR1 LNHDA and CDR2 SQIVND come from the germline V gene (reference sequence). The CDR3 has 17 residues. Unmatched junction bases numbered 6, after V lost 5 bases and J lost 2 bases.

DNA of the CDR3: TGCGCCAGCAGCCAGGGAGGAGACGGTGGTTCGCCCCAGCATTTT. As protein: CASSQGGDGGSPQHF. The V call is TRBV4-1, the J call TRBJ1-5; no reliable D call. The CDR3 is made up of 15 amino acids. Germline-derived CDR1 and CDR2 are MGHRA and YSYEKL. Deletions cut 3 bases from V and 9 bases from J, with 18 bases between.

CDR3 sequence (DNA): TGTGCCAGTAGTATAGTAACTAGCGGGAGGAACGTCAATGAGCAGTTCTTC. As protein: CASSIVTSGRNVNEQFF. The chain joins TRBV19 to TRBJ2-1; 12 nucleotides match TRBD2. CDR3 length: 17 amino acids. Germline CDR1 LNHDA, CDR2 SQIVND (reference sequence). The V gene end was trimmed by 1 base and the J gene end by 6 bases; junction bases not matched to a gene: 7.

This chain connects TRBV4-3 to TRBJ2-7, with 10 bases identical to TRBD1. CDR1 and CDR2 (germline): LGHNA, YSLEER. The CDR3 runs 15 residues. After removal of 1 base from V and 5 bases from J, the junction contained 5 bases not matched to a gene. The CDR3, as DNA: TGCGCCAGCAGCCAAGTGGGACAGGGGACGAACGAGCAGTACTTC. This gives the protein CASSQVGQGTNEQYF.

The chain has TRBV28 and TRBJ1-1; TRBD1 agrees at 7 bases. J gave up 4 bases and V 5 bases, and 1 base lay outside the gene matches. CDR3 length: 12 residues. Germline CDR1 is MDHEN and CDR2 is SYDVKM. CDR3 sequence reads: CASSRTGTEAFF. DNA for the CDR3: TGTGCCAGCAGTCGGACAGGCACTGAAGCTTTCTTT.

This chain connects TRBV9 to TRBJ2-3; 9 nucleotides match TRBD1. This CDR3 has 15 residues. The J segment lost 4 bases and the V segment lost 1 base, leaving 4 bases of the junction unmatched. Germline CDR1 and CDR2: SGDLS and YYNGEE. Written as DNA, the CDR3 is TGTGCCAGCAGCGTACGGGACAGGGTCGCAGATACGCAGTATTTT. Its protein is CASSVRDRVADTQYF.